This T cell receptor (beta chain) was captured by sequencing in a study of blood T cell repertoires in COVID-19. Study details: Acute-phase and convalescent COVID-19 samples originated in the United States, Italy and Spain. The analysed material was cDNA or gDNA that came from T cells, B-cell-depleted T cells, or PBMCs.

As originally analysed: Nucleated cell number was recorded as an estimate derived from reference gene primer amplification. TCRdb keeps only in-frame clones here, not all; method: immunoSEQ multiplex PCR. V, J and clone size were drawn from that table, and D and trimming were deduced from the DNA. The table records roughly 34,000 clones, over 80% of them present only once. Germline V lookup: CDR1 SGHRS, CDR2 YFSETQ. The CDR3 contains 19 residues. V dropped 0 bases and J dropped 1 base, with 22 bases sitting between them. The clonotype originates from a man older than 75 with active COVID-19. The sequenced material came from peripheral blood. The rearrangement joins TRBV5-1 to TRBJ1-1, with D perhaps matching TRBD1 (5 bases). The CDR3 nucleotides read TGCGCCAGCAGCTTGGGGCGCAGGGTTGGAATTCTACGGAACACTGAAGCTTTCTTT. This sequence encodes CASSLGRRVGILRNTEAFF.